This passage covers 17 T cell receptor beta chains from one sample sequenced in a study of cytomegalovirus exposure and HLA in healthy donors. The PCR ran on 60 Vbeta and 13 Jbeta primers. Only in-frame clones appear in the TCRdb table, and some are missing; sequencing was by immunoSEQ multiplex PCR. The sample includes about 130,000 clones, more than 75% of them seen just once. Sequenced input: PBMCs. The receptors were sampled from a male donor in good health and CMV-seronegative.

This chain joins TRBV7-2 and TRBJ1-2, with a tentative D call TRBD1 (5 bases). With 3 bases removed from V and 2 bases from J, the gap between germline ends came to 10 bases. CDR1 SGHTA and CDR2 FQGNSA come from the germline V gene. The CDR3 sequence is 14 residues long. The CDR3 loop is CASSLEQANYGYTF. The CDR3 DNA sequence: TGTGCCAGCAGCTTGGAACAGGCCAACTATGGCTACACCTTC.

The chain uses TRBV7-3 and TRBJ2-2; 9 positions agree with TRBD2. Germline V gives CDR1 SGHTA, CDR2 FQGTGA. The V gene end was trimmed by 0 bases and the J gene end by 1 base; junction bases not matched to a gene: 6. This CDR3 region has 18 residues. The CDR3: CASSLTGGLAMNTGELFF. The DNA for the CDR3 is TGTGCCAGCAGCTTAACGGGGGGACTAGCAATGAACACCGGGGAGCTGTTTTTT.

This sequence joins TRBV7-2 and TRBJ2-1; 7 bases match TRBD2. CDR3 length: 15 amino acids. The germline V gene has CDR1 SGHTA and CDR2 FQGNSA. The trim removed 4 bases at V and 3 bases at J, leaving 6 bases unmatched. The CDR3 sequence is CASSSTGGFYNEQFF. Here the CDR3 DNA reads TGTGCCAGCAGCTCCACCGGGGGGTTCTACAATGAGCAGTTCTTC.

The V gene is TRBV18, the J gene TRBJ2-7; possible D gene TRBD2, 7 bases. Germline assignment: CDR1 KGHSH and CDR2 LQKENI. V dropped 0 bases and J dropped 6 bases, with 15 bases sitting between them. The CDR3 consists of 15 residues. The CDR3 DNA follows: TGTGCCAGCTCACCACCAGCCGGGGGGCAGGGCGAGCAGTACTTC. Its translation is CASSPPAGGQGEQYF.

The chain joins TRBV6-1 to TRBJ1-2, with 9 bases fitting TRBD1. Germline trimming cut 6 bases from V and 4 bases from J; bases unmatched to any gene: 6. This CDR3 is 14 amino acids long. Germline lookup yields CDR1 MNHNS and CDR2 SASEGT. The CDR3 loop reads CASRPTGGSYGYTF. The CDR3 region has the DNA TGTGCCAGCAGACCTACAGGGGGCAGCTATGGCTACACCTTC.

This clone was seen more than once but under ten times. The chain is built from TRBV6-5 and TRBJ1-1, with a weak D call TRBD1 (5 bases). In germline, CDR1 is MNHEY, CDR2 SVGAGI. CDR3 size: 16 residues. With 0 bases removed from V and 2 bases from J, the gap between germline ends came to 13 bases. CDR3 residues: CASSYSLTESNTEAFF. For the CDR3, the DNA is TGTGCCAGCAGTTACTCGTTGACAGAATCCAACACTGAAGCTTTCTTT.

The gene calls are TRBV23-1 and TRBJ1-5, with D tentatively TRBD1 (6 bases). TRBV23-1 is filed as an ORF, its function uncertain. This CDR3 has 15 amino acids. V gave up 2 bases and J gave up 0 bases, with 8 bases separating them. DNA of the CDR3: TGCGCCAGCAGTCAAGACAGGTATAGCAATCAGCCCCAGCATTTT. Protein product: CASSQDRYSNQPQHF.

This clone was observed a handful of times. V usage is TRBV5-1 and J usage is TRBJ2-3, with 9 bases fitting TRBD2. The length of the CDR3 is 17 residues. From germline, CDR1 is SGHRS and CDR2 YFSETQ. V trimming: 1 base; J trimming: 4 bases; junction bases outside the gene matches: 10. The CDR3 DNA is TGCGCCAGCAGCTTGTCCGGGGCGGGGGGGCATGCAGATACGCAGTATTTT. It specifies CASSLSGAGGHADTQYF.

J is TRBJ1-5 and V is TRBV9, with 9 nucleotides matching TRBD1. The CDR3 totals 15 residues. V shed 0 bases, J shed 3 bases, and the junction held 1 base outside the gene matches. The germline gives CDR1 SGDLS, CDR2 YYNGEE. CDR3 protein: CASSVGTGVNQPQHF. For the CDR3, the DNA is TGTGCCAGCAGCGTAGGGACAGGGGTCAATCAGCCCCAGCATTTT.

This rearrangement joins TRBV7-2 to TRBJ2-2; the match to TRBD1 covers 7 bases. Germline trimming cut 5 bases from V and 7 bases from J; bases unmatched to any gene: 16. From germline, CDR1 is SGHTA and CDR2 FQGNSA. The CDR3 length is 17 residues. The CDR3 loop reads CASSPRAIGRGIGELFF. In DNA, the CDR3 is TGTGCCAGCAGCCCAAGGGCCATAGGCAGGGGGATCGGGGAGCTGTTTTTT.

The chain carries TRBV2 and TRBJ1-2; D is unresolved. The CDR3 runs to 11 residues. Germline V gives CDR1 SNHLY, CDR2 FYNNEI. V shed 4 bases and J shed 5 bases, with 5 bases lying between them. CDR3 sequence: CASSAQYGYTF. CDR3 sequence (DNA): TGTGCCAGCAGTGCTCAGTATGGCTACACCTTC.

This chain uses TRBV4-3 with TRBJ2-7, with a possible D match to TRBD1 (5 bases). CDR1 and CDR2 (germline): LGHNA, YSLEER. Trimming removed 1 base at V and 5 bases at J, with 12 bases between. The CDR3 is 14 amino acids. CDR3 in amino acids: CASSQVLDIDEQYF. The DNA for the CDR3 is TGCGCCAGCAGCCAAGTTTTGGACATTGACGAGCAGTACTTC.

The gene calls are TRBV9 and TRBJ2-3; the match to TRBD2 covers 10 bases. Germline V lookup: CDR1 SGDLS, CDR2 YYNGEE. The CDR3 spans 16 residues. The junction had 7 bases not matched to a gene; V was cut back by 4 bases and J by 2 bases. CDR3 sequence (DNA): TGTGCCAGCAGCCGGGGACTAGCGTTCGACACAGATACGCAGTATTTT. It specifies CASSRGLAFDTDTQYF.

The rearrangement links TRBV5-1 to TRBJ2-3, with 8 bases lining up with TRBD2. Trimming took 5 bases from V and 2 from J; bases not matched to a gene: 7. Germline assignment: CDR1 SGHRS and CDR2 YFSETQ. CDR3 size: 15 residues. Here the CDR3 reads CASSNSGVTTDTQYF. CDR3 nucleotides: TGCGCCAGCAGTAATAGCGGGGTTACCACAGATACGCAGTATTTT.

The chain joins TRBV11-3 to TRBJ1-1, with 8 bases aligning to TRBD1. Germline V gives CDR1 SGHNT, CDR2 YENEEA. The CDR3 totals 15 residues. J was trimmed by 1 base and V by 8 bases; bases with no gene match: 9. CDR3 sequence: CASPSSGGKNTEAFF. CDR3 DNA sequence: TGTGCCAGCCCTTCCTCAGGGGGCAAGAACACTGAAGCTTTCTTT.

The chain employs TRBV27 and TRBJ1-2, with D maybe TRBD1 (5 bases). V lost 3 bases to trimming and J lost 7 bases, with 27 bases between them. This CDR3 has 18 amino acids. Per germline, CDR1 MNHEY and CDR2 SMNVEV (reference sequence). This CDR3 reads CASSLERQGIWGEGGYTF. DNA for the CDR3: TGTGCCAGCAGTTTGGAGAGACAAGGGATCTGGGGGGAGGGTGGCTACACCTTC.

This rearrangement joins TRBV7-6 to TRBJ1-1; weak D call: TRBD1 (5 bases). Between the trimmed V and J ends, which lost 1 base and 4 bases, there was a span of 7 bases. The CDR3 is 13 residues long. CDR1 and CDR2 (germline): SGHVS, FNYEAQ. In nucleotides, the CDR3 is TGTGCCAGCAGCTTAGGGGGGGGCACTGAAGCTTTCTTT. Amino acids: CASSLGGGTEAFF.